One and the same sample provided the 29 T cell receptor beta chains below, sequenced in a study of CD8 T cells in ankylosing spondylitis. Findings and caveats of the study: Apparently characteristic of ankylosing spondylitis blood was a TCR beta motif (about eight highly homologous variants).

TCRdb re-derived calls from the 5' RACE reads in MiXCR, one entry per CDR3 protein. Of more than 600,000 distinct CDR3 sequences in the sample, around a fifth are singletons; the top ten hold under 20%. These TCRs' antigens remain unknown. Specimen: blood, either unsorted or a sorted T cell fraction (not recorded which). Source of these receptors: a male donor with ankylosing spondylitis.

The gene calls are TRBV5-1 and TRBJ2-2; D ambiguous. V was trimmed by 2 bases and J by 0 bases, leaving 11 bases between them. The CDR3 totals 16 residues. Germline CDR1 SGHRS, CDR2 YFSETQ. The CDR3 nucleotides read TGCGCCAGCAGCTTCCTTGGCGTGGCGAACACCGGGGAGCTGTTTTTT. Protein sequence: CASSFLGVANTGELFF.

This clonotype turned up a few times. The CDR3 region is CASSYISTDTQYF. The DNA of the CDR3 is TGTGCCAGCAGTTACATCAGCACAGATACGCAGTATTTT. This sequence joins TRBV6-5 and TRBJ2-3; D remains unclear. Trimming shortened V by 2 bases and J by 0 bases, and 3 bases separated the two germline ends. Germline V CDR1 and CDR2: MNHEY, SVGAGI. There are 13 residues in the CDR3.

This clonotype was seen only a few times. This chain joins TRBV5-5 and TRBJ2-7; D assignment may be TRBD1 or TRBD2 (5 bases each). Trimming stripped 3 bases from V and 4 bases from J, with 20 bases between. CDR3 length: 16 residues. Looked up from germline, CDR1 is SGHKS and CDR2 is YYEKEE (reference sequence). CDR3 bases: TGTGCCAGCAGCTGGCGGAGTGCCGAGGGGATGTACGAGCAGTACTTC. Its translation is CASSWRSAEGMYEQYF.

V usage is TRBV11-2 and J usage is TRBJ1-6; 10 nucleotides agree with TRBD1. V lost 5 bases and J lost 10; bases outside the gene matches: 8. This CDR3 has 15 residues. CDR1 is SGHAT and CDR2 is FQNNGV in the germline V gene. The CDR3 region is CASSLQGTGVSPLHF. The CDR3 nucleotides read TGTGCCAGCAGCCTCCAGGGGACAGGGGTGTCACCCCTCCACTTT.

The chain employs TRBV4-3 and TRBJ1-5; D is perhaps TRBD1 (5 bases). The germline gives CDR1 LGHNA, CDR2 YSLEER. Between the trimmed V and J ends, which lost 1 base and 7 bases, there was a span of 11 bases. The CDR3 is 14 residues long. This chain's CDR3 is CASSQALGVQPQHF. The DNA for the CDR3 is TGCGCCAGCAGCCAAGCGCTGGGGGTACAGCCCCAGCATTTT.

This rearrangement joins TRBV20-1 to TRBJ2-1; 11 bases align to TRBD2. Germline CDR1 is DFQATT and CDR2 is SNEGSKA (reference sequence). The CDR3 is 16 amino acids. With V trimmed by 2 bases and J by 1 base, 4 bases remained unmatched. The CDR3 sequence is CSARNVAGGSYNEQFF. CDR3 nucleotides: TGCAGTGCTAGAAATGTAGCGGGAGGGTCCTACAATGAGCAGTTCTTC.

This clonotype appeared a few times. The genes are TRBV4-1 and TRBJ2-1; possibly TRBD1 or TRBD2 for D (5 bases each). The CDR3 contains 13 residues. Germline CDR1 MGHRA, CDR2 YSYEKL. The V end was cut by 3 bases, the J end by 9 bases, with 12 bases between. The CDR3, as DNA: TGCGCCAGCAGCCAGGGATGGGGGAGTGAGCAGTTCTTC. This sequence encodes CASSQGWGSEQFF.

A remark on this clonotype: One end of the junction fails to match germline, which may point to a read error. V gene TRBV4-2 combines with J gene TRBJ2-2; TRBD2 matches 11 bases. This CDR3 comprises 16 residues. CDR1 is LGHNA, CDR2 YNFKEQ, per germline. CDR3 residues: CASSQELAGDTGELVF. The CDR3 DNA reads as TGTGCCAGCAGCCAAGAACTAGCGGGGGACACCGGGGAGCTGGTTTTT.

On this clonotype itself: The germline gene is not matched at one end of the junction; a read error may be the cause. V usage is TRBV5-1 and J usage is TRBJ2-2; D might be TRBD2 (5 bases). Germline lookup yields CDR1 SGHRS and CDR2 YFSETQ. This CDR3 contains 15 residues. The CDR3 protein is CASSLDGLSTGELVF. Here the CDR3 DNA reads TGCGCCAGCAGCTTGGACGGCCTAAGCACCGGGGAGCTGGTTTTT.

This chain joins TRBV27 and TRBJ1-5; 12 bases map to TRBD1. The CDR3 is 16 amino acids. Germline assignment: CDR1 MNHEY and CDR2 SMNVEV (reference sequence). The V gene end was trimmed by 5 bases and the J gene end by 3 bases; junction bases not matched to a gene: 5. The CDR3 reads CASSTGTGGHNQPQHF. In DNA, the CDR3 is TGTGCCAGCAGTACCGGGACAGGGGGCCACAATCAGCCCCAGCATTTT.

The CDR3 coding sequence is TGCAGTGCTACCTCCGCCGAGGTGAGCTCCTACGAGCAGTACTTC. Protein: CSATSAEVSSYEQYF. The chain joins TRBV20-1 to TRBJ2-7; D remains unclear. Germline V gene data show CDR1 as DFQATT and CDR2 as SNEGSKA (reference sequence). The CDR3 is 15 residues long. V lost 4 bases, J lost 0 bases, and 16 bases lay in between.

The chain couples TRBV4-2 to TRBJ2-7; tentative D call: TRBD2 (5 bases). V was shortened by 2 bases and J by 6 bases, with 14 bases between the two germline ends. Germline V gives CDR1 LGHNA, CDR2 YNFKEQ. The CDR3 is 14 residues long. CDR3 region: CASSQTRRRPEQYF. The CDR3 DNA is TGTGCCAGCAGCCAAACTAGAAGGCGCCCCGAGCAGTACTTC.

This clonotype came up a few times. The CDR3 DNA reads TGCGCCAGCAGCTTTCGGTTTGGGGGACTAGCGGACTCCTACGAGCAGTACTTC. This sequence encodes CASSFRFGGLADSYEQYF. The V and J genes are TRBV5-1 and TRBJ2-7, with 11 bases fitting TRBD2. Germline values: CDR1 SGHRS, CDR2 YFSETQ. This CDR3 has 18 residues. V lost 2 bases, J lost 0 bases, and 10 bases stayed unmatched.

The chain joins TRBV11-2 to TRBJ2-1, with TRBD2 identical over 8 bases. CDR1 SGHAT and CDR2 FQNNGV come from the germline V gene. Trimming cost V 0 bases and J 6 bases; bases outside gene matches: 4. This CDR3 region has 15 residues. Here the CDR3 reads CASSLEAGAINEQFF. The CDR3 DNA reads TGTGCCAGCAGCTTAGAAGCGGGGGCCATCAATGAGCAGTTCTTC.

The CDR3 region is CATSRVRDSGNTIYF. CDR3 coding DNA: TGTGCCACCAGCAGAGTACGGGATAGCGGAAACACCATATATTTT. This rearrangement joins TRBV15 to TRBJ1-3; unclear D gene. Germline CDR1 is LNHNV and CDR2 is YYDKDF (reference sequence). V gave up 1 base and J gave up 4 bases, with 11 bases separating them. The CDR3 contains 15 residues.

This clonotype was seen repeatedly, ten times or more. This chain links TRBV5-1 with TRBJ2-1; D possibly uses TRBD1 or TRBD2 (5 bases each). Germline CDR1 reads SGHRS; CDR2 reads YFSETQ. The CDR3 has 14 residues. V was pared by 0 bases and J by 3 bases, with 7 bases between. In DNA form, the CDR3 reads TGCGCCAGCAGCTTGGGGGGGTTCTACAATGAGCAGTTCTTC. Protein sequence: CASSLGGFYNEQFF.

CDR3 DNA sequence: TGTGCCAGCAGTTTGGGGACAGGGAATAATTCACCCCTCCACTTT. This gives the protein CASSLGTGNNSPLHF. The rearrangement links TRBV27 to TRBJ1-6; 9 bases match TRBD1. Losses at the gene ends were 3 bases for V and 5 bases for J; bases not matched to a gene: 2. CDR3 length equals 15 residues. Germline V gene lookup returns CDR1 MNHEY and CDR2 SMNVEV (reference sequence).

The V and J genes are TRBV20-1 and TRBJ2-5; 8 bases line up with TRBD2. Germline V gene lookup returns CDR1 DFQATT and CDR2 SNEGSKA (reference sequence). The CDR3 runs 16 residues. J gave up 5 bases and V 0 bases, and 11 bases lay outside the gene matches. The CDR3 region is CSARDGTSADFETQYF. The CDR3 region has the DNA TGCAGTGCTAGAGATGGGACTAGTGCGGACTTCGAGACCCAGTACTTC.

This clonotype was seen at least ten times. The chain carries TRBV12-3 or TRBV12-4 and TRBJ2-2; tentative D call: TRBD2 (5 bases). The CDR3 sequence is 14 residues long. The V end was cut by 11 bases, the J end by 3 bases, with 16 bases between. CDR3 region: CAGTPGMYTGELFF. The CDR3 nucleotides are TGTGCCGGTACCCCGGGGATGTACACCGGGGAGCTGTTTTTT.

A few counts support this clonotype. The CDR3 is CASSLKSRGEAFF. Written as DNA, the CDR3 is TGTGCCAGCAGTTTAAAGTCCCGCGGGGAGGCTTTCTTT. The rearrangement links TRBV12-3 or TRBV12-4 to TRBJ1-1; D is unresolved. The CDR3 is 13 amino acids. The ends were cut back, 2 bases at V and 11 bases at J, with 15 bases in the middle.

The rearrangement links TRBV6-4 to TRBJ2-2; D uncertain. V shed 2 bases and J shed 7 bases, with 8 bases lying between them. The CDR3 is 13 amino acids. From germline, CDR1 is MRHNA and CDR2 SNTAGT. CDR3 sequence: CASSDNINGELFF. DNA for the CDR3: TGTGCCAGCAGTGACAACATTAACGGGGAGCTGTTTTTT.

This rearrangement joins TRBV5-1 to TRBJ1-1, with D hard to call. Germline lookup yields CDR1 SGHRS and CDR2 YFSETQ. The CDR3 length is 14 residues. V lost 1 base to trimming and J lost 1 base, with 8 bases between them. CDR3 protein: CASSLFITNTEAFF. Written as DNA, the CDR3 is TGCGCCAGCAGCTTGTTTATTACGAACACTGAAGCTTTCTTT. Looking up the rest from reference TRBV5-1 and TRBJ1-1 gives the full variable domain: KAGVTQTPRYLIKTRGQQVTLSCSPISGHRSVSWYQQTPGQGLQFLFEYFSETQRNKGNFPGRFSGRQFSNSRSEMNVSTLELGDSALYLCASSLFITNTEAFFGQGTRLTVV.

This clonotype was seen at least ten times. The chain has TRBV5-1 and TRBJ1-5; D perhaps matches TRBD1 (5 bases). V lost 0 bases and J lost 1, with 11 bases in between. CDR1 SGHRS and CDR2 YFSETQ come from the germline V gene. This CDR3 comprises 16 residues. The CDR3 sequence is CASSLDGRDSNQPQHF. The CDR3 DNA sequence: TGCGCCAGCAGCTTGGATGGCAGGGACAGCAATCAGCCCCAGCATTTT.

The genes are TRBV24-1 and TRBJ2-3; 8 bases match TRBD1. This CDR3 comprises 16 residues. V gave up 4 bases and J gave up 6 bases; unmatched junction bases: 11. In germline, CDR1 is KGHDR, CDR2 SFDVKD. As DNA, the CDR3 is TGTGCCACCAGTGACTTTGGGACAGGAGGGATGGATACGCAGTATTTT. It codes for CATSDFGTGGMDTQYF.

This clonotype has only a few counts. V usage is TRBV4-2 and J usage is TRBJ2-5; TRBD2 matches at 16 bases. J was trimmed by 2 bases and V by 4 bases; bases with no gene match: 7. The germline gives CDR1 LGHNA, CDR2 YNFKEQ. The CDR3 spans 18 residues. This chain's CDR3 is CASSPGLAGGPIQETQYF. DNA of the CDR3: TGTGCCAGCAGCCCGGGACTAGCGGGAGGGCCCATACAAGAGACCCAGTACTTC.

This clonotype was observed a handful of times. The chain combines TRBV7-3 with TRBJ2-3; D is unresolved. CDR1 is SGHTA, CDR2 FQGTGA, per germline. Trimming stripped 5 bases from V and 1 base from J, with 10 bases between. The CDR3 totals 14 residues. CDR3 coding DNA: TGTGCCAGCAGCCAATTTCAAGGCACAGATACGCAGTATTTT. Protein product: CASSQFQGTDTQYF.

This clonotype was seen more than once but under ten times. The chain has TRBV5-1 and TRBJ2-7; TRBD1 or TRBD2 may be the D gene (5 bases each). This CDR3 is 14 amino acids long. CDR1 and CDR2 from the germline V gene are SGHRS and YFSETQ. V was pared by 4 bases and J by 5 bases, with 16 bases between. For the CDR3, the DNA is TGCGCCAGCAGCCCGGGACGGACGATAGACGAGCAGTACTTC. Amino acid sequence: CASSPGRTIDEQYF.

This chain uses TRBV20-1 with TRBJ1-4; D is possibly TRBD1 (5 bases). V was shortened by 4 bases and J by 0 bases, with 12 bases between the two germline ends. This CDR3 region has 15 residues. Germline CDR1 DFQATT, CDR2 SNEGSKA (reference sequence). This CDR3 is CSAIDRRATNEKLFF. CDR3 in DNA: TGCAGTGCTATAGACAGACGTGCAACTAATGAAAAACTGTTTTTT.

This clonotype was counted a few times. V gene TRBV29-1 combines with J gene TRBJ2-7, with no clear D. CDR3 length: 12 amino acids. V lost 3 bases to trimming and J lost 0 bases, with 6 bases between them. The V gene's germline CDR1 is SQVTM and CDR2 ANQGSEA. The CDR3 DNA reads as TGCAGCGTTGACTTCGGCTCCTACGAGCAGTACTTC. Its translation is CSVDFGSYEQYF.